This T cell receptor (beta chain) was observed in a study of shared clonotypes between healthy human individuals. Whole-study results and caveats: Memory subsets generally showed smaller estimated richness than naive subsets did.

As concerns this clone: Its matching antigen is unknown.

The investigators split CD4+ cells into a CD45RA+ naive subset and a CD45RA-negative memory subset. A 200 ng quantity of DNA, roughly 29,000 T cell genomes, went into the sorted-subset replicate PCRs. Using immunoSEQ multiplex PCR, the repertoire was profiled, and TCRdb retains in-frame clones only, with some absent. The sample lists about 660,000 clones, about 74% seen once, with over 1.5% in the top ten. The CDR3 has 16 residues. From germline, CDR1 is MDHEN and CDR2 SYDVKM. V dropped 10 bases and J dropped 0; count of bases not matched to a gene: 9. The sequenced material came from memory CD4+ T cells sorted from blood. Indicated subset: CD45RA-negative fraction. The sequence was obtained from a woman aged 25 to 39 in good health. The chain carries TRBV28 and TRBJ2-6, with 7 bases matching TRBD1. The CDR3 is CATRTGPHSGANVLTF. The CDR3 nucleotides read TGTGCCACCCGGACAGGTCCTCACTCTGGGGCCAACGTCCTGACTTTC.